This T cell receptor beta chain was sequenced for a study of sequential checkpoint blockade in melanoma. Background on the study: Patients were randomized 1:1 to nivolumab-then-ipilimumab or ipilimumab-then-nivolumab first-line.

TCRdb's table, derived via immunoSEQ multiplex PCR, lists solely in-frame clones and lacks some. The data contain some 10,000 clones, 78% of them singletons. The CDR3 contains 15 residues. Germline lookup yields CDR1 GTSNPN and CDR2 SVGIG (reference sequence). V gave up 0 bases and J gave up 3 bases, with 15 bases separating them. This sample's treatment: randomized to nivolumab then ipilimumab (arm A) or the reverse (arm B). This sequence originates from a human donor with melanoma. The chain is built from TRBV30 and TRBJ2-7, with D perhaps TRBD1 (7 bases). The input for sequencing was CD8+ T cells sorted from blood (inferred from file names), taken from a patient given nivolumab and ipilimumab in sequence. CDR3 protein: CAWSVGTGEVYEQYF. The CDR3 DNA reads TGTGCCTGGAGTGTAGGTACAGGGGAGGTCTACGAGCAGTACTTC.